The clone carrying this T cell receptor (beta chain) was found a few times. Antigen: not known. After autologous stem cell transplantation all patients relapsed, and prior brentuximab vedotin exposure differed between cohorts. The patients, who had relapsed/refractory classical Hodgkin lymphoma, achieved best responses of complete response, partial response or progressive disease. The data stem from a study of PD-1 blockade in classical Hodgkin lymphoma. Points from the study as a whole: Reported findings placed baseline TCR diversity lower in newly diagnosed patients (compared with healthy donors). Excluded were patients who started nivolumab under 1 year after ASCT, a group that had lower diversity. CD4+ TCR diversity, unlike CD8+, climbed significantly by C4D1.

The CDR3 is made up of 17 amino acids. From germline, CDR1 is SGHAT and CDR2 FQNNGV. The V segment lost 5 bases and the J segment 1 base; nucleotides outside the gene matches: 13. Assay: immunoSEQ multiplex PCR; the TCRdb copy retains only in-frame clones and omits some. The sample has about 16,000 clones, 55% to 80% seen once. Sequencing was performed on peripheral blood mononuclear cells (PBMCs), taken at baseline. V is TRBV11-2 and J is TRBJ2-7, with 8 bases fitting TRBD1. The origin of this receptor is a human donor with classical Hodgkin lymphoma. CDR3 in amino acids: CASSPIPGGGLSYEQYF. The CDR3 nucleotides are TGTGCCAGCAGCCCCATCCCAGGGGGCGGTTTATCCTACGAGCAGTACTTC.